One T cell receptor (beta chain) is described in this entry. Its antigen is not known. Sequencing was preceded by expansion of antigen-specific CD4+ T cells with viral peptide pools in the ViraFEST assay. Between days 10 and 11 of culture, CD4+ T cells were separated out. The infection with SARS-CoV-2 (confirmed by PCR) occurred in this person between March and December 2020. Wells of roughly 2.1 million PBMC each were grown with 7.5 to 10 IU/ml IL-2 and approximately 10 ug/ml peptides. On day 3 and again on day 7, half the medium was replaced with IL-2 medium. The data originate from a study of vaccination effects on CD4 cells after COVID-19. Study at large: All study participants received two doses of BNT162b2 or mRNA-1273 vaccine.

Here immunoSEQ multiplex PCR was the method, and the copy in TCRdb shows in-frame clones only, minus some. There are around 26,000 clones in the sample; 78% occur only once, and about 16% lies in the top ten. With V trimmed by 4 bases and J by 9 bases, 7 bases remained unmatched. CDR3 length: 13 residues. The receptor's source is a human donor who had a prior SARS-CoV-2 infection. This sample comprised CD4+ T cells from PBMCs cultured with HCoV-NL63 spike peptides, obtained before COVID-19 vaccination. The chain links TRBV12-3 or TRBV12-4 to TRBJ2-7; 9 bases match TRBD2. This CDR3 is CASSYSGSIGQYF. CDR3 in DNA: TGTGCCAGCAGTTATAGCGGGAGTATCGGGCAGTACTTC.